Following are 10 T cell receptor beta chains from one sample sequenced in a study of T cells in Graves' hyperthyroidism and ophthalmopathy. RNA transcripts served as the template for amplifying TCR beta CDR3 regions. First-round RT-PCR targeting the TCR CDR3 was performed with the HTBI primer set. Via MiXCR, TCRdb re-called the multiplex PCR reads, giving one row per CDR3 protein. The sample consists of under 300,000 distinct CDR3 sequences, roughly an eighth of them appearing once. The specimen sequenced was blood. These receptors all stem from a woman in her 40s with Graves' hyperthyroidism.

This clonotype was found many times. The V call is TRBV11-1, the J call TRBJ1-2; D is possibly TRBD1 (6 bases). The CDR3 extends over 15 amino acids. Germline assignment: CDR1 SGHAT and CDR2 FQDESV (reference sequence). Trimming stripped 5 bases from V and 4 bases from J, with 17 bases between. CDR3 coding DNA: TGTGCCAGCAGCCCTTGGACAGAGGGGGTCTATGGCTACACCTTC. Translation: CASSPWTEGVYGYTF.

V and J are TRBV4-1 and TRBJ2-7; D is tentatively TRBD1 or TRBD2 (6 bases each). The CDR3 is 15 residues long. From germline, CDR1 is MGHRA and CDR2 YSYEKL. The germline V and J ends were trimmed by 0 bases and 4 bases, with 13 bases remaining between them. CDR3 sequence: CASSQDLRGEYEQYF. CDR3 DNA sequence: TGCGCCAGCAGCCAAGATCTTAGGGGGGAATACGAGCAGTACTTC.

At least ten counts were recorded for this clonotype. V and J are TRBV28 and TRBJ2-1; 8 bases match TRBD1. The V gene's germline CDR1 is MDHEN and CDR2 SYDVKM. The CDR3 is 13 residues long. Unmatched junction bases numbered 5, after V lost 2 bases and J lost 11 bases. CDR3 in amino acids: CASSLGQGRKQFF. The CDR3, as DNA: TGTGCCAGCAGTTTAGGACAGGGTCGGAAGCAGTTCTTC. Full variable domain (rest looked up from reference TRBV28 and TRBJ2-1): DVKVTQSSRYLVKRTGEKVFLECVQDMDHENMFWYRQDPGLGLRLIYFSYDVKMKEKGDIPEGYSVSREKKERFSLILESASTNQTSMYLCASSLGQGRKQFFGPGTRLTVL.

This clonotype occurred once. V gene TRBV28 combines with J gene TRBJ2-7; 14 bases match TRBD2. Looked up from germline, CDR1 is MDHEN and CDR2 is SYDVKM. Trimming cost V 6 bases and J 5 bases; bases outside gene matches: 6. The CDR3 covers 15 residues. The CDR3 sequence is CASRSGTSGSDEQYF. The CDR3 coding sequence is TGTGCCAGCAGGTCCGGGACTAGCGGGAGCGACGAGCAGTACTTC.

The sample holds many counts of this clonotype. The CDR3 loop is CASRTGTGELFF. CDR3 sequence (DNA): TGTGCCAGCAGGACAGGGACCGGGGAGCTGTTTTTT. The chain recombines TRBV6-1 with TRBJ2-2, with 7 bases lining up with TRBD1. This CDR3 region has 12 residues. Germline CDR1 and CDR2: MNHNS and SASEGT. V dropped 6 bases and J dropped 5; count of bases not matched to a gene: 0.

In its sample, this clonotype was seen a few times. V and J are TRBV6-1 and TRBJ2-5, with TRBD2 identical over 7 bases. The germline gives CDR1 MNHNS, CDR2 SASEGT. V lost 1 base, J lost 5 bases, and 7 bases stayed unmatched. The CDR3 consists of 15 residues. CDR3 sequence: CASSEGAGAVETQYF. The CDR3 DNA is TGTGCCAGCAGTGAAGGGGCGGGAGCGGTGGAGACCCAGTACTTC.

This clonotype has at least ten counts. The CDR3 reads CASSLQVSYEQYF. The CDR3 DNA reads as TGTGCCAGCAGCTTACAGGTATCCTACGAGCAGTACTTC. The gene calls are TRBV11-1 and TRBJ2-7; D is uncertain. This CDR3 is 13 amino acids long. Per germline, CDR1 SGHAT and CDR2 FQDESV (reference sequence). V was pared by 2 bases and J by 1 base, with 6 bases between.

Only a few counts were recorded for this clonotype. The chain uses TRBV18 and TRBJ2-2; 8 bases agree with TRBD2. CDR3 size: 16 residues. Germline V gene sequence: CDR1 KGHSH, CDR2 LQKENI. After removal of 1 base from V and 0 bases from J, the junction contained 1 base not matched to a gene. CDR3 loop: CASSPRGRTNTGELFF. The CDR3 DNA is TGTGCCAGCTCACCACGCGGGAGGACGAACACCGGGGAGCTGTTTTTT.

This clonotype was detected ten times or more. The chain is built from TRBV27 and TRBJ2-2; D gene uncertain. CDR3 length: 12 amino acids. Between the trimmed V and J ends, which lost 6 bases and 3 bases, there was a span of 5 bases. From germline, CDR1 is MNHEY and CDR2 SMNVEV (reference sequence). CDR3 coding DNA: TGTGCCAGCAGGGAGTACACCGGGGAGCTGTTTTTT. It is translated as CASREYTGELFF.

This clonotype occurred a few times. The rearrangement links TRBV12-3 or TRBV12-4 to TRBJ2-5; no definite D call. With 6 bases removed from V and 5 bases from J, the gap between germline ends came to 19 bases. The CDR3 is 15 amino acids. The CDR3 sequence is CASSPAQVARETQYF. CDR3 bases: TGTGCCAGCAGCCCCGCGCAGGTAGCACGGGAGACCCAGTACTTC.